Each of the 28 T cell receptor beta chains below was sequenced from the same sample in a study of T cell repertoires in cytomegalovirus infection (dated by TCRdb to between 2017 and 2020). Sequenced on an Illumina HiSeq 1500. TCRdb ran its own pipeline on the public reads, namely fastp trimming at Q25 and MiXCR clone calling, and kept in-frame beta chains. Identical CDR3 proteins give one entry, which carries the most common genes and DNA. Counted in this sample were hundreds of thousands of distinct CDR3 sequences; approximately 10% of them appeared once. 9.5% to 13% of the sample lies in the top ten. The sample consisted of PBMCs. The source of these receptors is a human donor in good health (CMV status not recorded). Some clones in this sample may be carry-over from other donors' samples.

The CDR3 loop reads CASSMQGPEGTQYF. The CDR3 region has the DNA TGTGCCAGTAGTATGCAGGGTCCGGAAGGGACCCAGTACTTC. This chain uses TRBV19 with TRBJ2-5; possibly TRBD1 for D (5 bases). The CDR3 consists of 14 residues. The germline V gene has CDR1 LNHDA and CDR2 SQIVND (reference sequence). V lost 3 bases, J lost 7 bases, and 15 bases lay in between.

This clonotype was seen at least ten times. The V call is TRBV5-1, the J call TRBJ1-2; TRBD1 agrees at 7 bases. V was clipped by 4 bases and J by 8 bases; unmatched bases: 5. CDR3 length: 12 residues. Per germline, CDR1 SGHRS and CDR2 YFSETQ. CDR3 nucleotides: TGCGCCAGCAGCGGGACAGCCGCGGGCTACACCTTC. Protein product: CASSGTAAGYTF. Complete variable domain (other parts from reference TRBV5-1 and TRBJ1-2): KAGVTQTPRYLIKTRGQQVTLSCSPISGHRSVSWYQQTPGQGLQFLFEYFSETQRNKGNFPGRFSGRQFSNSRSEMNVSTLELGDSALYLCASSGTAAGYTFGSGTRLTVV.

This clonotype came up many times. The chain links TRBV11-2 to TRBJ2-5, with D possibly TRBD1 on 6 matching bases. This CDR3 spans 14 amino acids. In germline, CDR1 is SGHAT, CDR2 FQNNGV. The V end lost 4 bases, the J end lost 2 bases, and 11 bases lay between the germline ends. The CDR3 region is CASSSMTGQETQYF. The CDR3 nucleotides are TGTGCCAGCAGCTCGATGACAGGTCAAGAGACCCAGTACTTC.

The chain carries TRBV15 and TRBJ2-1, with 9 nucleotides matching TRBD1. CDR1 is LNHNV, CDR2 YYDKDF, per germline (reference sequence). CDR3 length: 16 amino acids. Unmatched junction bases numbered 6, after V lost 1 base and J lost 5 bases. CDR3 loop: CATSRVPGQGHNEQFF. CDR3 DNA: TGTGCCACCAGCAGAGTGCCGGGACAGGGTCACAATGAGCAGTTCTTC.

The chain carries TRBV2 and TRBJ2-2; 9 nucleotides agree with TRBD2. The germline CDR1 and CDR2 sequences are SNHLY and FYNNEI. Trimming removed 1 base from V and 6 bases from J; junction bases left unmatched: 3. The CDR3 is 15 amino acids. The CDR3 region has the DNA TGTGCCAGCAGTGAAGGTAGCGGGAGTCCCGGGGAGCTGTTTTTT. Protein: CASSEGSGSPGELFF.

This clonotype was seen a handful of times. V and J are TRBV24-1 and TRBJ2-3; no firm D call. CDR1 is KGHDR and CDR2 is SFDVKD in the germline V gene. V was pared by 9 bases and J by 2 bases, with 14 bases between. The CDR3 is made up of 14 amino acids. The CDR3 here is CATAGVSDTDTQYF. Here the CDR3 DNA reads TGTGCCACCGCCGGAGTGTCCGACACAGATACGCAGTATTTT.

This clonotype came up many times. The genes are TRBV27 and TRBJ2-5, with TRBD1 as a possible D gene (5 bases). V was shortened by 6 bases and J by 4 bases, with 27 bases between the two germline ends. The CDR3 length is 18 residues. CDR1 MNHEY and CDR2 SMNVEV come from the germline V gene (reference sequence). CDR3 in amino acids: CASRSAGLGKVLGETQYF. In DNA, the CDR3 is TGTGCCAGCAGATCTGCAGGGCTTGGTAAGGTGTTGGGAGAGACCCAGTACTTC.

This clonotype was recorded at least ten times. The chain is built from TRBV27 and TRBJ2-3; 8 bases map to TRBD2. CDR3 length: 16 residues. J was trimmed by 6 bases and V by 2 bases; bases with no gene match: 10. Germline V lookup: CDR1 MNHEY, CDR2 SMNVEV (reference sequence). CDR3 loop: CASSLTSGPSLDTQYF. CDR3 DNA sequence: TGTGCCAGCAGTTTAACTAGCGGACCCTCTTTGGATACGCAGTATTTT.

This clonotype was observed at least ten times. This chain joins TRBV12-3 or TRBV12-4 and TRBJ2-1; D gene unclear. V was shortened by 6 bases and J by 5 bases, with 8 bases between the two germline ends. The CDR3 is 12 residues long. The CDR3 region has the DNA TGTGCCAGCAGGGAGCAGGACAATGAGCAGTTCTTC. It codes for CASREQDNEQFF.

The V and J genes are TRBV6-5 and TRBJ2-5; TRBD2 is a possible D gene (5 bases). CDR3 length: 14 residues. Per germline, CDR1 MNHEY and CDR2 SVGAGI. V was cut by 0 bases and J by 4 bases, with 9 bases left in between. The CDR3 bases are TGTGCCAGCAGTTACTCATGGGCGGGAGAGACCCAGTACTTC. Protein sequence: CASSYSWAGETQYF.

This clonotype was counted ten times or more. The genes are TRBV7-9 and TRBJ1-2; D is undetermined. Trimming pared 5 bases from V and 4 bases from J, leaving 5 bases between. This CDR3 comprises 11 residues. CDR1 and CDR2 (germline): SEHNR, FQNEAQ (reference sequence). Written as DNA, the CDR3 is TGTGCCAGCAGCCCCTCCTATGGCTACACCTTC. Its translation: CASSPSYGYTF.

Many counts were recorded for this clonotype. The chain links TRBV7-6 to TRBJ2-7; D is unresolved. V was shortened by 1 base and J by 2 bases, with 9 bases between the two germline ends. Germline CDR1 SGHVS, CDR2 FNYEAQ. The CDR3 is 14 residues long. The CDR3 nucleotides read TGTGCCAGCAGCTTAGATCCTGAAACCTACGAGCAGTACTTC. This translates into CASSLDPETYEQYF. The full variable domain, rest sourced from reference TRBV7-6 and TRBJ2-7, is GAGVSQSPRYKVTKRGQDVALRCDPISGHVSLYWYRQALGQGPEFLTYFNYEAQQDKSGLPNDRFSAERPEGSISTLTIQRTEQRDSAMYRCASSLDPETYEQYFGPGTRLTVT.

This clonotype was recorded at least ten times. The J gene is TRBJ2-2, the V gene TRBV6-2 or TRBV6-3; D is unclear. Germline V gene sequence: CDR1 MNHEY, CDR2 SVGEGT. This CDR3 is built from 14 residues. V was trimmed by 6 bases and J by 1 base, leaving 9 bases between them. This CDR3 reads CASRGPLNTGELFF. Written as DNA, the CDR3 is TGTGCCAGCAGAGGACCGCTGAACACCGGGGAGCTGTTTTTT.

This clonotype was seen many times. The gene calls are TRBV19 and TRBJ2-1, with D uncertain. The germline V gene encodes CDR1 LNHDA and CDR2 SQIVND (reference sequence). Between the trimmed V and J ends, which lost 11 bases and 7 bases, there was a span of 18 bases. This CDR3 is 13 amino acids long. The CDR3 region is CAVAPVKGNEQFF. DNA for the CDR3: TGTGCCGTCGCCCCTGTCAAGGGTAATGAGCAGTTCTTC.

This clonotype has a count of ten or more. This sequence joins TRBV10-3 and TRBJ1-5; TRBD1 is a possible D gene (5 bases). Germline V gives CDR1 ENHRY, CDR2 SYGVKD. The CDR3 is 13 amino acids. V shed 4 bases and J shed 6 bases, with 10 bases lying between them. The DNA for the CDR3 is TGTGCCATCAGTGTAGACAGCGGTCAGCCCCAGCATTTT. Residues: CAISVDSGQPQHF.

This clonotype was recorded many times. The chain uses TRBV7-2 and TRBJ2-1; 13 bases agree with TRBD2. This CDR3 has 15 residues. The V segment lost 5 bases and the J segment 5 bases; nucleotides outside the gene matches: 3. Germline loops: CDR1 SGHTA, CDR2 FQGNSA. This CDR3 reads CASSTGTSGDNEQFF. CDR3 bases: TGTGCCAGCAGCACTGGGACTAGCGGGGACAATGAGCAGTTCTTC.

This clonotype was picked up many times. The gene calls are TRBV7-3 and TRBJ2-5; D is unclear. Looked up from germline, CDR1 is SGHTA and CDR2 is FQGTGA. The CDR3 totals 13 residues. V was shortened by 4 bases and J by 5 bases, with 11 bases between the two germline ends. The CDR3 coding sequence is TGTGCCAGCAGCTGCCGGCCAGTGGAGACCCAGTACTTC. Protein: CASSCRPVETQYF.

Remarks on this clonotype: A much larger clone differs by one base, so this may be a read error. This sequence joins TRBV6-5 and TRBJ1-1; 7 bases match TRBD1. The CDR3 consists of 17 residues. J was trimmed by 0 bases and V by 2 bases; bases with no gene match: 9. The V gene's germline CDR1 is MNHEY and CDR2 SVGAGI. Here the CDR3 reads CASSYPTFGQVNTEAFF. In DNA form, the CDR3 reads TGTGCCAGCAGTTACCCGACTTTCGGACAGGTGAACACTGAAGCTTTCTTT.

This clonotype came up a few times. The J gene is TRBJ2-1, the V gene TRBV7-9; 9 nucleotides line up with TRBD2. This CDR3 has 16 residues. Germline V gene lookup returns CDR1 SEHNR and CDR2 FQNEAQ (reference sequence). V dropped 5 bases and J dropped 9; count of bases not matched to a gene: 14. The CDR3 bases are TGTGCCAGCAGCCCCGGGGGTAGCGGGAGCGCTCGTGAGCAGTTCTTC. This codes for CASSPGGSGSAREQFF.

In this sample, this clonotype turned up a few times. J is TRBJ2-2 and V is TRBV6-4; D ambiguous. Germline CDR1 and CDR2: MRHNA and SNTAGT. The CDR3 extends over 14 amino acids. The V and J ends lost 4 bases and 1 base respectively, with 7 bases between them. CDR3 amino acids: CASSVRLNTGELFF. The CDR3, as DNA: TGTGCCAGCAGTGTTAGGCTGAACACCGGGGAGCTGTTTTTT.

This clonotype has only a few counts. The chain joins TRBV29-1 to TRBJ2-5; no reliable D call. V was cut by 8 bases and J by 1 base, with 11 bases left in between. The CDR3 sequence is 12 residues long. CDR1 SQVTM and CDR2 ANQGSEA come from the germline V gene. CDR3 protein: CSSLNFQETQYF. The CDR3, as DNA: TGCAGCTCATTGAACTTCCAAGAGACCCAGTACTTC.

This chain joins TRBV2 and TRBJ2-1, with D perhaps given as TRBD1 or TRBD2 (5 bases each). This CDR3 has 12 amino acids. The V gene lost 2 bases and the J gene lost 15 bases, with 14 bases spanning the gap. Germline CDR1 and CDR2: SNHLY and FYNNEI. The CDR3 DNA reads TGTGCCAGCAGTGAAAGATTGGGACGGCGGTTCTTC. As protein: CASSERLGRRFF.

This sequence joins TRBV4-2 and TRBJ2-2; D not certain. Germline V gives CDR1 LGHNA, CDR2 YNFKEQ. Trimming stripped 4 bases from V and 0 bases from J, with 12 bases between. The CDR3 has 16 residues. DNA of the CDR3: TGTGCCAGCAGCCCGGGCCGCGGTGCGAACACCGGGGAGCTGTTTTTT. It encodes CASSPGRGANTGELFF.

The table lists this clonotype with a few counts. The chain recombines TRBV6-5 with TRBJ2-7; 9 positions agree with TRBD2. The CDR3 covers 16 residues. The junction had 6 bases not matched to a gene; V was cut back by 0 bases and J by 3 bases. CDR1 MNHEY and CDR2 SVGAGI come from the germline V gene. The CDR3 loop is CASSYSEASGDYEQYF. The CDR3 DNA reads TGTGCCAGCAGTTACTCGGAGGCTAGCGGGGACTACGAGCAGTACTTC.

J is TRBJ1-1 and V is TRBV27; D might be TRBD1 (5 bases). The germline V gene encodes CDR1 MNHEY and CDR2 SMNVEV (reference sequence). This CDR3 is built from 14 residues. With 4 bases removed from V and 5 bases from J, the gap between germline ends came to 14 bases. CDR3 amino acids: CASSWDGGTTEAFF. CDR3 nucleotides: TGTGCCAGCAGTTGGGACGGCGGAACGACTGAAGCTTTCTTT.

This clonotype was observed a few times. Here the CDR3 reads CASSLSPGPGELFF. As DNA, the CDR3 is TGCGCCAGCAGCTTGTCACCGGGGCCCGGGGAGCTGTTTTTT. This chain connects TRBV5-1 to TRBJ2-2, with D perhaps assigned TRBD1 or TRBD2 (5 bases each). Germline V gives CDR1 SGHRS, CDR2 YFSETQ. The CDR3 runs to 14 residues. The V end lost 1 base, the J end lost 6 bases, and 10 bases lay between the germline ends.

This clonotype was picked up a small number of times. The rearrangement joins TRBV27 to TRBJ1-1, with D perhaps matching TRBD1 (5 bases). V lost 0 bases, J lost 10 bases, and 24 bases lay in between. This CDR3 contains 17 residues. Germline CDR1 MNHEY, CDR2 SMNVEV (reference sequence). CDR3 sequence reads: CASSLSVRKGMGSGAFF. CDR3 DNA sequence: TGTGCCAGCAGTTTATCGGTTAGGAAGGGGATGGGGTCGGGAGCTTTCTTT.

This clonotype occurred once. Germline is not matched at one junction end, which may reflect a read error. This chain joins TRBV7-9 and TRBJ2-7; maybe TRBD1 (5 bases). The CDR3 is 12 amino acids. Germline values: CDR1 SEHNR, CDR2 FQNEAQ (reference sequence). CDR3 coding DNA: TGTGCCAGCAGCTTAAATCAGGGATTTAATCGGTTC. Protein: CASSLNQGFNRF.